The clone carrying this T cell receptor (beta chain) was found a few times. The data derive from a study of blood T cell repertoires in COVID-19. As for the study in general: PBMCs, B-cell-depleted T cells, or T cells provided the cDNA or gDNA that made up the material.

The CDR3 totals 16 residues. Germline CDR1 reads SGHDN; CDR2 reads FVKESK. V lost 0 bases, J lost 1 base, and 12 bases lay in between. The table came from immunoSEQ multiplex PCR; TCRdb's copy has only in-frame clones and leaves some out. The sample shows some 520,000 clones, roughly 87% of them seen only once. The chain uses TRBV14 and TRBJ1-1, with D uncertain. The material sequenced was peripheral blood. The receptor was isolated from a man younger than 35 with COVID-19, enrolled during active disease. The chain's CDR3 is CASSQEISLRNTEAFF. The DNA for the CDR3 is TGTGCCAGCAGCCAAGAAATCTCTTTGAGGAACACTGAAGCTTTCTTT.